A selection of T cell receptor beta chains follows, all from one sample in a study of beta chain features in type 1 diabetes. Data came from immunoSEQ multiplex PCR; TCRdb stores just in-frame clones and leaves some out. This table holds roughly 730,000 clones, 13% found once. The sequencing sample was made of naive CD4+ T cells from blood. Source of these receptors: a man aged 18 to 29 with type 1 diabetes. Both conserved end residues are part of each CDR3. D genes are given only for firm matches. Some rows have no size entry. The others give once, few or many, or a class for an expanded clone.

CDR3 DNA: TGTGCCAGCAGCCGCGGGACAGACTCTGGAAACACCATATATTTT
CDR3 protein: CASSRGTDSGNTIYF
V gene: TRBV4-2
CDR3 length: 15
clone size: few
D gene: TRBD1
J gene: TRBJ1-3

CDR3 DNA: TGTGCCAGCAGTTTAGATGTGGACAGCCTCATCTACGAGCAGTACTTC
CDR3 protein: CASSLDVDSLIYEQYF
V gene: TRBV27
CDR3 length: 16
clone size: few
D gene: .
J gene: TRBJ2-7

CDR3 DNA: TGCAGCCAAAGACTAGCGGGGGGGCGGGAGCAGTTCTTC
CDR3 protein: CSQRLAGGREQFF
V gene: TRBV29-1
CDR3 length: 13
clone size: .
D gene: TRBD2
J gene: TRBJ2-1

CDR3 DNA: TGTGCCTGGAGTACACAGGGGCTCGCCACCTTC
CDR3 protein: CAWSTQGLATF
V gene: TRBV30
CDR3 length: 11
clone size: .
D gene: TRBD1
J gene: TRBJ1-2

CDR3 DNA: TGTGCCAGCGGGGGGAGAGGGCGGGGAGAGACCCAGTACTTC
CDR3 protein: CASGGRGRGETQYF
V gene: TRBV27
CDR3 length: 14
clone size: .
D gene: .
J gene: TRBJ2-5

CDR3 DNA: TGTGCCAGCAAGGTCGGGACGGCCGAAGCAACTAATGAAAAACTGTTTTTT
CDR3 protein: CASKVGTAEATNEKLFF
V gene: TRBV2
CDR3 length: 17
clone size: few
D gene: .
J gene: TRBJ1-4

CDR3 DNA: TGCGCCAGCACCCCAGGGGCTAGCGGGGGCCTAGGGATGAAGACCCAGTACTTC
CDR3 protein: CASTPGASGGLGMKTQYF
V gene: TRBV5-1
CDR3 length: 18
clone size: few
D gene: TRBD2
J gene: TRBJ2-5

CDR3 DNA: TGCGCCAGCAGCTTGGGTCAGCCGAACGAGCAGTACTTC
CDR3 protein: CASSLGQPNEQYF
V gene: TRBV5-1
CDR3 length: 13
clone size: .
D gene: .
J gene: TRBJ2-7

CDR3 DNA: TGTGCCAGCAGCCAGCAGGGATACACTGAAGCTTTCTTT
CDR3 protein: CASSQQGYTEAFF
V gene: TRBV14
CDR3 length: 13
clone size: .
D gene: .
J gene: TRBJ1-1

CDR3 DNA: TGTGCCAGCAGCGTTAAGGAAGGGCGGAATGGCTACACCTTC
CDR3 protein: CASSVKEGRNGYTF
V gene: TRBV9
CDR3 length: 14
clone size: .
D gene: .
J gene: TRBJ1-2

CDR3 DNA: TGTGCCAGTAGTTACGCAGGGAGAAGCACTGAAGCTTTCTTT
CDR3 protein: CASSYAGRSTEAFF
V gene: TRBV19
CDR3 length: 14
clone size: .
D gene: .
J gene: TRBJ1-1

CDR3 DNA: TGTGCCAGCTCACCACCGTTAGTGGTGAACACTGAAGCTTTCTTT
CDR3 protein: CASSPPLVVNTEAFF
V gene: TRBV18
CDR3 length: 15
clone size: few
D gene: .
J gene: TRBJ1-1

CDR3 DNA: TGTGCCTGGAGGAAAAACAGCATTAATGAAAAACTGTTTTTT
CDR3 protein: CAWRKNSINEKLFF
V gene: TRBV30
CDR3 length: 14
clone size: few
D gene: .
J gene: TRBJ1-4

CDR3 DNA: TGTGCCAGCAGTTTTGCCGGGGGAACTAACTATGGCTACACCTTC
CDR3 protein: CASSFAGGTNYGYTF
V gene: TRBV28
CDR3 length: 15
clone size: few
D gene: .
J gene: TRBJ1-2

CDR3 DNA: TGTGCCAGCAGTGACTTCCGGGACAGGGTCAACTTC
CDR3 protein: CASSDFRDRVNF
V gene: TRBV2
CDR3 length: 12
clone size: once
D gene: TRBD1
J gene: TRBJ2-7

CDR3 DNA: TGTGCCAGCAGCTTCTCGACAGCTTCACCCCTCCACTTT
CDR3 protein: CASSFSTASPLHF
V gene: TRBV11-2
CDR3 length: 13
clone size: .
D gene: .
J gene: TRBJ1-6

CDR3 DNA: TGCAGCGTTATGAGGGATTCCTATGGCTACACCTTC
CDR3 protein: CSVMRDSYGYTF
V gene: TRBV29-1
CDR3 length: 12
clone size: .
D gene: .
J gene: TRBJ1-2

CDR3 DNA: TGTGCCAGCAGTTTCGCGGCAGGCACAGATACGCAGTATTTT
CDR3 protein: CASSFAAGTDTQYF
V gene: TRBV27
CDR3 length: 14
clone size: few
D gene: .
J gene: TRBJ2-3

CDR3 DNA: TGTGCCAGCAGCTTATCCCCCCGAGCAGGGGCGAACTCACCCCTCCACTTT
CDR3 protein: CASSLSPRAGANSPLHF
V gene: TRBV7-6
CDR3 length: 17
clone size: .
D gene: .
J gene: TRBJ1-6

CDR3 DNA: TGTGCCAGCAGCAGGGGGACTAGCGGCTACGAGCAGTACTTC
CDR3 protein: CASSRGTSGYEQYF
V gene: TRBV9
CDR3 length: 14
clone size: .
D gene: TRBD2
J gene: TRBJ2-7

CDR3 DNA: TGTGCCAGCAGTTTAAGCCTGTACCAAGAGACCCAGTACTTC
CDR3 protein: CASSLSLYQETQYF
V gene: TRBV28
CDR3 length: 14
clone size: .
D gene: .
J gene: TRBJ2-5

CDR3 DNA: TGTGCCAGCAGCTTAGCCGGACGGACTAGCGGGGACGTCGGGGAGACCCAGTACTTC
CDR3 protein: CASSLAGRTSGDVGETQYF
V gene: TRBV13
CDR3 length: 19
clone size: .
D gene: TRBD2
J gene: TRBJ2-5

CDR3 DNA: TGTGCCAGCCATCCGGGACACTCGGGGGAGACCCAGTACTTC
CDR3 protein: CASHPGHSGETQYF
V gene: TRBV6-1
CDR3 length: 14
clone size: few
D gene: .
J gene: TRBJ2-5

CDR3 DNA: TGTGCCAGCCGGAGGCAAATAGCCAAAAACATTCAGTACTTC
CDR3 protein: CASRRQIAKNIQYF
V gene: TRBV13
CDR3 length: 14
clone size: many
D gene: .
J gene: TRBJ2-4

CDR3 DNA: TGTGCCAGCAGCTATCAAGACAGGACCTACGAGCAGTACTTC
CDR3 protein: CASSYQDRTYEQYF
V gene: TRBV5-6
CDR3 length: 14
clone size: .
D gene: .
J gene: TRBJ2-7

CDR3 DNA: TGTGCCAGCAGTTTAGTCTCAGGGTCGCGTGCTTTCTTT
CDR3 protein: CASSLVSGSRAFF
V gene: TRBV27
CDR3 length: 13
clone size: few
D gene: .
J gene: TRBJ1-1

CDR3 DNA: TGCGCCAGCAGCTTGCAGGGGTACGAGCAGTACTTC
CDR3 protein: CASSLQGYEQYF
V gene: TRBV5-1
CDR3 length: 12
clone size: few
D gene: .
J gene: TRBJ2-7

CDR3 DNA: TGTGCCAGCAGCTTACCGGGACAGTCTTACGAGCAGTACTTC
CDR3 protein: CASSLPGQSYEQYF
V gene: TRBV5-4
CDR3 length: 14
clone size: .
D gene: TRBD1
J gene: TRBJ2-7

CDR3 DNA: TGTGCCAGCAGCCAAGATGGTCTAGCGGGTAGCACAGATACGCAGTATTTT
CDR3 protein: CASSQDGLAGSTDTQYF
V gene: TRBV4-2
CDR3 length: 17
clone size: .
D gene: TRBD2
J gene: TRBJ2-3